These T cell receptor beta chains were read from a single sample in a study of patients and donors after allogeneic stem cell transplantation. TCRdb re-derived calls from the RT-PCR reads in MiXCR, one entry per CDR3 protein. Of 920,000 or so distinct CDR3 sequences listed, more than 15% are singletons. Sequenced sample: blood, either unsorted or a sorted T cell fraction (not recorded which). The receptors were gathered from a human donor who was either an allogeneic HSCT recipient or a stem cell or donor lymphocyte infusion donor (not recorded which). It is not recorded whose cells these are; they may come from a transplant donor. The CDR3 runs from the conserved cysteine through the conserved F or W. The D gene is left open where the match is weak. Clone size appears in some rows only: once, few, many, or a class for an expanded clone.

TRBJ1-2,-,few,TRBV10-3,TGTGCCGTCCAGTCGCTGTGGGGCTATGGCTACACCTTC,CAVQSLWGYGYTF
TRBJ2-2,TRBD1,-,TRBV6-2/TRBV6-3,TGTGCCAGCAGTCCGCGGACAGGGTTGGCCGGGGAGCTGTTTTTT,CASSPRTGLAGELFF
TRBJ1-1,-,-,TRBV7-3,TGTGCCAGCAGCTTAAATCATATTCGGGGAGGGGACACTGAAGCTTTCTTT,CASSLNHIRGGDTEAFF
TRBJ1-2,-,few,TRBV12-3/TRBV12-4,TGTGCCAGCGAAGGAGGAGGGATCTATGGCTACACCTTC,CASEGGGIYGYTF
TRBJ2-7,TRBD1,few,TRBV6-1,TGTGCCAGCAGCCACCAGACCTCAGGGGGATGGTACGAGCAGTACTTC,CASSHQTSGGWYEQYF
TRBJ2-1,TRBD2,few,TRBV20-1,TGCAGTGCTAGAGATCTAGCGGGAGCCCACAATGAGCAGTTCTTC,CSARDLAGAHNEQFF
TRBJ1-1,TRBD1,few,TRBV12-3/TRBV12-4,TGTGCCAGCAGTTTATTGGGACAGGCTGAAGCTTTCTTT,CASSLLGQAEAFF
TRBJ2-7,-,-,TRBV28,TGTGCCAGCAGTTCCCCTAGCGTCGGCTACGAGCAGTACTTC,CASSSPSVGYEQYF
TRBJ1-1,-,few,TRBV4-2,TGTGCCAGCAGCTACCTCCGGGACGCTGAAGCTTTCTTT,CASSYLRDAEAFF
TRBJ1-1,-,-,TRBV5-1,TGCGCCAGCAGACAACCTGGTGGGGTGACTGAAGCTTTCTTT,CASRQPGGVTEAFF
TRBJ2-2,-,many,TRBV12-3/TRBV12-4,TGTGCCAGCAATTTCCGGATCCACACCGGGGAGCTGTTTTTT,CASNFRIHTGELFF
TRBJ1-2,TRBD1,few,TRBV7-6,TGTGCCAGCTTTGGCAGGGGGCATGGCTACACCTTC,CASFGRGHGYTF
TRBJ2-3,-,-,TRBV7-2,TGTGCCAGCAGCGAGAACAGGGTCGTTACGCAGTATTTT,CASSENRVVTQYF
TRBJ2-7,-,-,TRBV25-1,TGTGCCAGCAGTGAACAGGGCAATAACGAGCAGTACTTC,CASSEQGNNEQYF
TRBJ1-2,-,few,TRBV20-1,TGCAGTGCTAGAGATCTGGCGAAGGGGATATATGGCTACACCTTC,CSARDLAKGIYGYTF
TRBJ2-5,-,-,TRBV5-1,TGCGCCAGCAGCTTGGCTACAGCGTTTAAAGAGACCCAGTACTTC,CASSLATAFKETQYF
TRBJ2-5,-,few,TRBV12-3/TRBV12-4,TGTGCCAGCAGTTTCAGTCCGGAGAATAAAGAGACCCAGTACTTC,CASSFSPENKETQYF
TRBJ2-3,-,few,TRBV2,TGTGCCAGCGGACAGACTCCCACAGATACGCAGTATTTT,CASGQTPTDTQYF
TRBJ2-1,TRBD2,few,TRBV18,TGTGCCAGCTCAATTCAGCGGGAGCAGTACAATGAGCAGTTCTTC,CASSIQREQYNEQFF
TRBJ2-1,-,-,TRBV6-5,TGTGCCAGCAGTTACCTGGTTGCGGGAGAGCAGTTCTTC,CASSYLVAGEQFF
TRBJ2-5,-,few,TRBV9,TGTGCCAGCAGCCGGGCGAGCACACAAGAGACCCAGTACTTC,CASSRASTQETQYF
TRBJ2-1,TRBD2,-,TRBV6-1,TGTGCCAGCAAGAGCGGGACGGGCTACAATGAGCAGTTCTTC,CASKSGTGYNEQFF
TRBJ1-1,-,-,TRBV15,TGTGCCACCAGCGGTCGACCGCGGATTGAAGCTTTCTTT,CATSGRPRIEAFF
TRBJ2-1,-,-,TRBV24-1,TGTGCCACCAGTGATTTGCAAGTCGCGGGTCAGTTCTTC,CATSDLQVAGQFF
TRBJ2-1,TRBD2,few,TRBV9,TGTGCCAGCAGCAGGGTGGGACTAGCGGCAACCTACAATGAGCAGTTCTTC,CASSRVGLAATYNEQFF
TRBJ1-4,-,many,TRBV12-3/TRBV12-4,TGTGCCAGCAGCCCCAGGGGCAACCGGGGTGAAAAACTGTTTTTT,CASSPRGNRGEKLFF
TRBJ2-7,-,few,TRBV7-8,TGTGCCAGCAGAACTGGGAGGGAGCAGTACTTC,CASRTGREQYF
TRBJ2-2,-,many,TRBV5-1,TGCGCCAGCAGCTTGGCCCGGGGGACCGGGGAGCTGTTTTTT,CASSLARGTGELFF
TRBJ2-1,TRBD2,-,TRBV9,TGTGCCAGCAGCATGCTAGCGGGAGGACACAATGAGCAGTTCTTC,CASSMLAGGHNEQFF
TRBJ1-1,-,-,TRBV16,TGTGCCAGCAGCCATTTTAGGGCTGAAGCTTTCTTT,CASSHFRAEAFF
TRBJ1-2,TRBD1,few,TRBV11-1,TGTGCCAGCAGCTTAGCGCGAGGAGCCGACAGGGCTGTGGATGGCTACACCTTC,CASSLARGADRAVDGYTF
TRBJ2-5,TRBD2,-,TRBV11-2,TGTGCCAGCAGCTTAGGTCGGGCCGGACTAGAAACCCAAGAGACCCAGTACTTC,CASSLGRAGLETQETQYF
TRBJ1-2,-,few,TRBV29-1,TGCAGCGTTGAGACTAGCTATGGCTACACCTTC,CSVETSYGYTF
TRBJ2-7,-,few,TRBV20-1,TGCAGTGCTAGAGAGGGGCAGGGCGAGCAGTACTTC,CSAREGQGEQYF
TRBJ2-5,-,few,TRBV15,TGTGCCACCAGCGGAGATCGAAAGGGGACACAAGAGACCCAGTACTTC,CATSGDRKGTQETQYF
TRBJ1-1,TRBD1,-,TRBV6-1,TGTGCCAGCAGATCAGGACAGGGGTACACTGAAGCTTTCTTT,CASRSGQGYTEAFF
TRBJ2-1,TRBD2,-,TRBV5-1,TGCGCCAGCAGCTTGGGTTCTCCAGGGACTAGCGGGAGTAGGGAGCAGTTCTTC,CASSLGSPGTSGSREQFF
TRBJ1-5,-,many,TRBV12-3/TRBV12-4,TGTGCCAGCAGTCCCATCCTAGGGGGAAGGAGCAATCAGCCCCAGCATTTT,CASSPILGGRSNQPQHF
TRBJ2-1,TRBD2,many,TRBV12-3/TRBV12-4,TGTGCCAGCAGTTCAGCACTAGCGGGAGTTATCAATGAGCAGTTCTTC,CASSSALAGVINEQFF
TRBJ2-2,-,-,TRBV25-1,TGTGCCAGCAGTACGCGGGGCGGGTTCACCGGGGAGCTGTTTTTT,CASSTRGGFTGELFF
TRBJ1-5,-,few,TRBV20-1,TGCAGTGCCCTGGAAGGTGAAGGGGGCCAGCATTTT,CSALEGEGGQHF
TRBJ1-2,TRBD1,few,TRBV20-1,TGCAGTGCTAGCCCCCAGGGACAGGGGGCATTGTGGTATGGCTACACCTTC,CSASPQGQGALWYGYTF
TRBJ1-2,TRBD1,few,TRBV20-1,TGCAGTGCTACGAGGGACAGCCAATCCTATGGCTACACCTTC,CSATRDSQSYGYTF
TRBJ1-1,-,few,TRBV6-1,TGTGCCAGCAGTGGCGAGATAGGAACTGAAGCTTTCTTT,CASSGEIGTEAFF
TRBJ1-1,-,few,TRBV3-1,TGTGCCAGCAGCCCCCAGGGAGGGACGAACACTGAAGCTTTCTTT,CASSPQGGTNTEAFF
TRBJ2-4,-,few,TRBV3-1,TGTGCCAGCACCCCCTGCGAGCTAGCCAAAAACATTCAGTACTTC,CASTPCELAKNIQYF
TRBJ2-7,TRBD1,few,TRBV6-5,TGTGCCAGCAGCTACCCGGGACAGGGGGCCTACGAGCAGTACTTC,CASSYPGQGAYEQYF
TRBJ2-1,TRBD1,-,TRBV2,TGTGCCAGCCGGAATGAGGCGGGACAGGCAAATGAGCAGTTCTTC,CASRNEAGQANEQFF
TRBJ2-1,-,few,TRBV20-1,TGCAGTGCCTCCTCGAGAGGGAATGAGCAGTTCTTC,CSASSRGNEQFF
TRBJ2-1,-,few,TRBV27,TGTGCCAGCAGTACCCAGAGCTATGAGCAGTTCTTC,CASSTQSYEQFF
TRBJ1-2,TRBD1,many,TRBV12-3/TRBV12-4,TGTGCCAGCAGCTCAACAGGGGCCTATGGCTACACCTTC,CASSSTGAYGYTF
TRBJ2-3,-,-,TRBV29-1,TGCAGCGGGACGACAGTCACAGATACGCAGTATTTT,CSGTTVTDTQYF
TRBJ2-2,TRBD1,-,TRBV9,TGTGCCAGCAGCGCACAGGGGTCTTACGGGGAGCTGTTTTTT,CASSAQGSYGELFF